This paragraph reports one T cell receptor beta chain. A few counts support this clonotype. The antigen this receptor binds is unknown. Nothing much larger sits one base from this clone, and base qualities are not available. The data were taken from a study of identical twins (dated by TCRdb to the mid-2010s). About the investigation overall: TCR alpha and beta repertoires from monozygotic twins, unrelated adults of various ages and cord blood were deep-sequenced to test whether fetal clonotypes persist. To rule out contamination, the twin experiments were replicated at different times with different library preparation protocols.

Libraries were built with 5' RACE. The instrument was an Illumina HiSeq 2000. Template switching introduced a universal primer binding site; the final cDNA contained a unique molecular identifier, enabling accurate counting of TCR cDNA molecules. First-strand cDNA for TCR alpha and beta chains was synthesized from specific primers in the conserved constant-segment region. To control for contamination, every cDNA library was double barcoded, receiving both a SMART-Mk sample barcode and Illumina barcodes. Two successive PCR steps introduced TruSeq adapter sequences along with Illumina sample barcodes. The Illumina HiSeq platform was used with custom primers to sequence TCR alpha and beta cDNA libraries. From the authors' description of their analysis: Unique molecular identifiers were extracted from raw reads with MiGEC, and CDR3 positions were determined with MiXCR. Recombination models were inferred per individual with the repgenHMM and IGoR tools using an EM algorithm. Shared clonotypes were analyzed with the tcR package in R, and sharing was normalized by the product of cloneset sizes. To study raw recombination without the effects of thymic and clonal selection, out-of-frame nonproductive sequences were analyzed. The public reads were reanalyzed by TCRdb: fastp trimming at Q25, MiXCR alignment, in-frame beta chains only. One record per CDR3 amino acid sequence lists the most common genes and DNA. Clone size and V and J calls follow TCRdb, not the original study. Present in this sample are 1.5 million to 2 million distinct CDR3 sequences, 32% of which were seen just once. The ten largest clones take up less than 0.35% of the sample.

CDR1 and CDR2 were assigned from the germline V gene (reference sequence) as DFQATT and SNEGSKA. V ends up 0 bases short and J 6 bases short, with an unmatched junction base count of 3. The CDR3 contains 13 residues, cysteine and phenylalanine counted. Only the CDR3 portion is preserved as DNA: 39 bases, with reading frame beginning at the first base. Every donor was a healthy Caucasian. Overall study outcomes, separate from this receptor: Fewer insertions were carried by abundant cord blood beta clonotypes; a weaker similar trend was observed in young adult naive repertoires, while no such trend was observed in memory repertoires. Out-of-frame TCR alpha sequences shared between twins showed an excess of low generation-probability sequences compared with coincidental sharing between unrelated individuals. The excess sharing between twins in beta out-of-frame sequences was weaker because fewer shared sequences reduced the signal-to-noise ratio. In monozygotic twins, recombination models systematically underestimated out-of-frame TCR alpha sharing, but the models matched the sharing seen between unrelated individuals. Because the same donors could not be followed over many years, the conclusions depended on cross-sectional statistical analysis. Zero-insertion analyses could be partly confounded by invariant T cells such as MAIT and iNKT, although diverse VJ usage argued against such confounding for most clonotypes.

The sequence is built from TRBV20-1 and TRBJ2-3, and 7 bases in between align with TRBD1. Sequenced sample: cord blood. The receptor was derived from a newborn girl in good health. Here is the DNA: TGCAGTGCTAGAGACAGGGGGAAGGATACGCAGTATTTT. Translated, this gives CSARDRGKDTQYF.